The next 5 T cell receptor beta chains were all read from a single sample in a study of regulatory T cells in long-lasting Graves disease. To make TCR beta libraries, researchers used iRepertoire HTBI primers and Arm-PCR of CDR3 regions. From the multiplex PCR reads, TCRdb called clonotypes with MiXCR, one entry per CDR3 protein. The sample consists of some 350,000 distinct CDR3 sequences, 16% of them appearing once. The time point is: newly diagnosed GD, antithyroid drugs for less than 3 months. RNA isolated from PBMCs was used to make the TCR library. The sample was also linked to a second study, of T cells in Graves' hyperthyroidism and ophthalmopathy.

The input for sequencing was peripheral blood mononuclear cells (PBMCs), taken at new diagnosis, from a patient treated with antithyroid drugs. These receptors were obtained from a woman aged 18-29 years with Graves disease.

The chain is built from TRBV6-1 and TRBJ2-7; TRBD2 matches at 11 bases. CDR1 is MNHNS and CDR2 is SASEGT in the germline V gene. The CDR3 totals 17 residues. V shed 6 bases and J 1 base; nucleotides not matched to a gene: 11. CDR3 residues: CASSRIPSGGPSYEQYF. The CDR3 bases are TGTGCCAGCAGCCGGATTCCTAGCGGGGGGCCGTCCTACGAGCAGTACTTC.

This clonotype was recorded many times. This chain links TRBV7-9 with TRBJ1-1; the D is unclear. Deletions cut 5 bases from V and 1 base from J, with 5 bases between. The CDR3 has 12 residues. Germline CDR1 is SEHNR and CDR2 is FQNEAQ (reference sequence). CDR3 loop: CASSTQNTEAFF. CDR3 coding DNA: TGTGCCAGCAGCACACAGAACACTGAAGCTTTCTTT.

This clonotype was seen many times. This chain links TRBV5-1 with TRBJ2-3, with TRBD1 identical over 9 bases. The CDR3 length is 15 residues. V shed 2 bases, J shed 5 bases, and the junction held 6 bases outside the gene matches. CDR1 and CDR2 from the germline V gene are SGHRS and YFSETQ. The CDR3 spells CASSFGDRVRDTQYF. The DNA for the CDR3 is TGCGCCAGCAGCTTCGGGGACAGGGTACGAGATACGCAGTATTTT.

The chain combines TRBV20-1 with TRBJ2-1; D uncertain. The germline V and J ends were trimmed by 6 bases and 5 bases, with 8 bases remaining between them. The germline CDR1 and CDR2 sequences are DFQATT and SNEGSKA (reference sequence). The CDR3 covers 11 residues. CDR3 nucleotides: TGCAGTGCGGCGCAAAACAATGAGCAGTTCTTC. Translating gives CSAAQNNEQFF.

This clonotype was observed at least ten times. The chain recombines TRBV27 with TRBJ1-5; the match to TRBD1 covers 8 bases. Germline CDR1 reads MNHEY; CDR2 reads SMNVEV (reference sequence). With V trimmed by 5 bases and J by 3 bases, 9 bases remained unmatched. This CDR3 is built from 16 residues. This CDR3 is CASSLAQGVINQPQHF. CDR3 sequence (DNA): TGTGCCAGCAGTCTAGCACAGGGGGTGATCAATCAGCCCCAGCATTTT.